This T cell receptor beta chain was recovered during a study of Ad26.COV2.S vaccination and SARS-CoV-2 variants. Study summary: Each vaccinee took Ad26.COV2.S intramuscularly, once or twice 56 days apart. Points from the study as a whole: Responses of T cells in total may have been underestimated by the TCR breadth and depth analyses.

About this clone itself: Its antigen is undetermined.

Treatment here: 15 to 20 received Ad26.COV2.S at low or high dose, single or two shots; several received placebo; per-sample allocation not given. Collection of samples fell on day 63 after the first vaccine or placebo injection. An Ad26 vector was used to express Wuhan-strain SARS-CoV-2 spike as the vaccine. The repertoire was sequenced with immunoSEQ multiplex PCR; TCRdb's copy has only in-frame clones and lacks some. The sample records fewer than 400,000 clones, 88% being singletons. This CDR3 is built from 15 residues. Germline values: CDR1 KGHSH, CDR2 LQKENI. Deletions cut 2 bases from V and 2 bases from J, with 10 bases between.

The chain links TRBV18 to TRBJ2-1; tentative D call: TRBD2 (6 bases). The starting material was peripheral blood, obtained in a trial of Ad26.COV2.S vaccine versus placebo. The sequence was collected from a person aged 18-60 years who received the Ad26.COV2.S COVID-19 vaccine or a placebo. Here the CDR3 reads CASSPKRAPYNEQFF. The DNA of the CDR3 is TGTGCCAGCTCACCAAAGCGGGCCCCCTACAATGAGCAGTTCTTC.